The rows below give T cell receptor beta chains drawn from one sample of a study of blood T cell repertoires in COVID-19. TCRdb keeps only in-frame clones here, not all; method: immunoSEQ multiplex PCR. The repertoire holds some 200,000 clones, around four fifths seen once, with about 15% in the top ten. The sequenced material came from peripheral blood. The receptors originated from a woman aged 70 to 79 with COVID-19, enrolled during active disease. Each CDR3 is given without its conserved first and last residue. The D gene is left open where the match is weak.

>TRBV2|TRBJ2-2|TRBD2
ASRRGTSGSGELF
>TRBV19|TRBJ2-5|TRBD2
ASSSRGLAGETQY
>TRBV2|TRBJ2-7|TRBD1
AEGQGASYEQY
>TRBV12-3/TRBV12-4|TRBJ1-2|.
ASSLVGLGYT
>TRBV19|TRBJ1-5|TRBD1
ASSIWDSDNQPQH
>TRBV18|TRBJ2-1|TRBD1
ASSPDRGLNEQF
>TRBV6-5|TRBJ1-2|.
ASSYDRRLYGYT
>TRBV30|TRBJ1-5|.
AWRAPGDQPQH
>TRBV30|TRBJ1-5|TRBD1
AWSPGQSPYQPQH
>TRBV5-1|TRBJ2-3|TRBD2
ASSSGTSDHSDTQY
>TRBV2|TRBJ2-3|.
ASSEALTDTQY
>TRBV5-6|TRBJ2-5|TRBD2
ASSPSGGLGETQY
>TRBV29-1|TRBJ1-1|TRBD1
SLSGGGYTEAF
>TRBV30|TRBJ1-1|TRBD1
AWSVQGASEAF
>TRBV12-3/TRBV12-4|TRBJ1-2|.
ASSQYSYGYT
>TRBV12-2|TRBJ2-5|.
ASRSPGEQETQY
>TRBV4-1|TRBJ1-6|.
ASSQDLGLRGAGSPLH
>TRBV6-6|TRBJ1-2|TRBD1
ASSSSDRALYGYT
>TRBV2|TRBJ2-5|TRBD2
ASSEPSGGDETQY
>TRBV27|TRBJ1-5|.
ASGAGNQPQH
>TRBV7-6|TRBJ1-1|.
ASSFSPNTEAF
>TRBV24-1|TRBJ1-1|.
ATKGAGRSNTEAF
>TRBV5-5|TRBJ1-5|TRBD1
ASSLDRGDQPQH
>TRBV30|TRBJ1-6|TRBD1
AWSAYQGDFSYNSPLH
>TRBV5-6|TRBJ1-1|TRBD1
ASSLTGGAGTEAF
>TRBV2|TRBJ2-3|.
ASSGAYPTDTQY
>TRBV2|TRBJ1-6|.
ASRAFSGGSPLH
>TRBV2|TRBJ2-5|.
ASSEETVLGETQY
>TRBV12-3/TRBV12-4|TRBJ1-3|.
ASRTGNTIY
>TRBV5-1|TRBJ1-1|.
ASSLFGNTEAF
>TRBV18|TRBJ1-3|.
ASSPGQLSGNTIY
>TRBV13|TRBJ1-1|.
ASSLGRGPAEAF
>TRBV19|TRBJ2-1|TRBD1
ASSIGTGAIYNEQF
>TRBV28|TRBJ1-2|TRBD1
ASSQMDREYGYT
>TRBV3-1/TRBV3-2|TRBJ1-2|.
ASSQAGFKPGYT
>TRBV6-5|TRBJ2-5|TRBD2
ISGRGETQY
>TRBV24-1|TRBJ2-1|TRBD2
ATSRLAGGEQF
>TRBV27|TRBJ1-5|.
ASSPRTVNQPQH